This passage covers 6 T cell receptor beta chains from one sample sequenced in a study of cytomegalovirus exposure and HLA in healthy donors listed by TCRdb under 2017. Library method: the immunoSEQ multiplex PCR assay. Entries here come from immuneACCESS through TCRdb and include only in-frame sequences with V and J called. Some clones fail to appear in such tables; in the studies checked, an unresolved V gene covers under half of the shortfall, and the cause of the remainder is unknown. Present in this sample are under 95,000 clones, around 94% of which were seen just once. The ten largest clones take up approximately 2.1% of the sample. Sequencing used PBMCs. These TCRs come from a woman under 30 in good health and CMV-seronegative.

This sequence joins TRBV19 and TRBJ2-3, with D hard to call. V was pared by 6 bases and J by 5 bases, with 6 bases between. Germline loops: CDR1 LNHDA, CDR2 SQIVND (reference sequence). The CDR3 loop spans 11 amino acids. This CDR3 is CASSTKDTQYF. The CDR3 region has the DNA TGTGCCAGTAGCACTAAAGATACGCAGTATTTT.

This clone has ten or more counts. The rearrangement links TRBV6-5 to TRBJ2-7; the match to TRBD2 covers 11 bases. With 2 bases clipped from V and 0 bases from J, the junction kept 0 bases outside the gene matches. Germline values: CDR1 MNHEY, CDR2 SVGAGI. The CDR3 has 15 residues. CDR3 in amino acids: CASSYTSGSSYEQYF. CDR3 sequence (DNA): TGTGCCAGCAGTTACACTAGCGGGAGCTCCTACGAGCAGTACTTC.

This rearrangement joins TRBV7-6 to TRBJ2-7; D might be TRBD2 (5 bases). Trimming shortened V by 1 base and J by 7 bases, and 11 bases separated the two germline ends. Germline assignment: CDR1 SGHVS and CDR2 FNYEAQ. The CDR3 contains 13 residues. This chain's CDR3 is CASSLVSGREQYF. The CDR3 DNA reads TGTGCCAGCAGCTTAGTTTCGGGAAGGGAGCAGTACTTC.

The chain is built from TRBV9 and TRBJ1-6, with TRBD1 as a possible D gene (5 bases). V gave up 6 bases and J gave up 8 bases, with 21 bases separating them. The CDR3 consists of 16 residues. Looked up from germline, CDR1 is SGDLS and CDR2 is YYNGEE. CDR3 amino acids: CASTPGSGARDSPLHF. The CDR3 bases are TGTGCCAGCACCCCAGGGAGCGGGGCACGGGATTCACCCCTCCACTTT.

The V call is TRBV5-1, the J call TRBJ2-2; 7 bases map to TRBD1. This CDR3 is built from 16 residues. V was clipped by 3 bases and J by 3 bases; unmatched bases: 8. CDR1 is SGHRS and CDR2 is YFSETQ in the germline V gene. Here the CDR3 reads CASSSPRTGHTGELFF. The CDR3 DNA reads TGCGCCAGCAGCTCCCCAAGGACAGGACACACCGGGGAGCTGTTTTTT.

The chain links TRBV18 to TRBJ1-2; no reliable D call. The CDR3 is made up of 13 amino acids. V was cut by 4 bases and J by 0 bases, with 6 bases left in between. Germline values: CDR1 KGHSH, CDR2 LQKENI. CDR3 bases: TGTGCCAGCTCACGACGGGCTAACTATGGCTACACCTTC. Translated, it gives CASSRRANYGYTF.